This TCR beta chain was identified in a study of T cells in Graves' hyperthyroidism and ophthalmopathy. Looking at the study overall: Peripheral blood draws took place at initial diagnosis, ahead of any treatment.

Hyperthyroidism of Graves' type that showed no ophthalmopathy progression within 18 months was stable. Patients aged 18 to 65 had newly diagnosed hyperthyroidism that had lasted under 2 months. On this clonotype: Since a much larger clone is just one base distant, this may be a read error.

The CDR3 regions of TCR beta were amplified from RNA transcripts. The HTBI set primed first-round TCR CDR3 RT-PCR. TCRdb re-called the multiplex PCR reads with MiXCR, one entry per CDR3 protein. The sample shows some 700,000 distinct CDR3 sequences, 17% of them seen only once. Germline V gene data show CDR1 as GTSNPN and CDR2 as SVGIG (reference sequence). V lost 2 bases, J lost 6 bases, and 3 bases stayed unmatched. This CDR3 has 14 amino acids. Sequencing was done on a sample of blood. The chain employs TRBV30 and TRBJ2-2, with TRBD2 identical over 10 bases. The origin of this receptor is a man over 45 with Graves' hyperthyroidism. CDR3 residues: CAWSLAGVPGELFF. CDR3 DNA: TGTGCCTGGAGTCTAGCGGGAGTGCCCGGGGAGCTGTTTTTT.